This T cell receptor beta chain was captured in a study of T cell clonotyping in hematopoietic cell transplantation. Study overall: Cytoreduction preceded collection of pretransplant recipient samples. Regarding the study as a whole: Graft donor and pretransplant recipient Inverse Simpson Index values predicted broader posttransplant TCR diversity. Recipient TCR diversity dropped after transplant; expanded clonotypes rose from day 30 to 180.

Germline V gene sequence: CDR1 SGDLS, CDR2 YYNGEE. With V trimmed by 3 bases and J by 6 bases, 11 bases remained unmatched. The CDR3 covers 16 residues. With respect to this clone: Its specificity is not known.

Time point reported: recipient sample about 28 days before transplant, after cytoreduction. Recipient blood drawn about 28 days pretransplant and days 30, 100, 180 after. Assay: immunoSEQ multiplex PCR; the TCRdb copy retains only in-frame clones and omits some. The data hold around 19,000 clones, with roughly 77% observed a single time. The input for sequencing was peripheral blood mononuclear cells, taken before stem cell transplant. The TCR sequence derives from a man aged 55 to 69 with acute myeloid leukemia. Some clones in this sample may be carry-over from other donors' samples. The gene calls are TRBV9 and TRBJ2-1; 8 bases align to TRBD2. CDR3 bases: TGTGCCAGCAGCGCTTATGGGAGCGGGGGCTTCAATGAGCAGTTCTTC. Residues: CASSAYGSGGFNEQFF.